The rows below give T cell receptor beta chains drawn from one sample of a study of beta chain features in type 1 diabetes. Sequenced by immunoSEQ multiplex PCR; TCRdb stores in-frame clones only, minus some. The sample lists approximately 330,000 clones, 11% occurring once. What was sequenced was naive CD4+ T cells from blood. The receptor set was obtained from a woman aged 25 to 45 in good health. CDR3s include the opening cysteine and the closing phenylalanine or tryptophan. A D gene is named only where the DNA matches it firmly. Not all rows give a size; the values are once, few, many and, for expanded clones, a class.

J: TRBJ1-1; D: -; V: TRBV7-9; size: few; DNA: TGTGCCAGCAGCTTAGGTCAGGGCACTGAAGCTTTCTTT; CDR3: CASSLGQGTEAFF
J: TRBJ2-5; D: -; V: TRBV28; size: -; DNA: TGTGCCAGCAGTTTACCCTCACCAGGCCTACGGGAGACCCAGTACTTC; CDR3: CASSLPSPGLRETQYF
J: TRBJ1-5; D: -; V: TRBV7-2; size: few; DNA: TGTGCCAGCAGCGGACAGCCCAATCAGCCCCAGCATTTT; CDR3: CASSGQPNQPQHF
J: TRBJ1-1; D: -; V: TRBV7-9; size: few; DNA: TGTGCCAGCTCGCGGCAGAGGGACACTGAAGCTTTCTTT; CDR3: CASSRQRDTEAFF
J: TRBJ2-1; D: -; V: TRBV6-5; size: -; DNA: TGTGCCAGCAGTTACAGGGGAAATGAGCAGTTCTTC; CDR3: CASSYRGNEQFF
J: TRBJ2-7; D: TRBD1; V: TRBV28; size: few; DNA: TGTGCCAGCAGACACGGCGACAGGGGGGGCGAGCAGTACTTC; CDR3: CASRHGDRGGEQYF
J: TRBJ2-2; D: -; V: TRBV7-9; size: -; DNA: TGTGCCAGCAGCCTTTACCGACGGGAAACCGGGGAGCTGTTTTTT; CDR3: CASSLYRRETGELFF
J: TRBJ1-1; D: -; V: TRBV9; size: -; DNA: TGTGCCAGCAGCGTAGGGACAGCAATGAACACTGAAGCTTTCTTT; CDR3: CASSVGTAMNTEAFF
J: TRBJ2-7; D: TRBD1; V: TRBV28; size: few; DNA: TGTGCCAGCAGTTCCGGGACAGCCGCCTACGAGCAGTACTTC; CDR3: CASSSGTAAYEQYF
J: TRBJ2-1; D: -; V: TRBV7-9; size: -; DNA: TGTGCCAGCACTAGTTACAATGAGCAGTTCTTC; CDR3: CASTSYNEQFF
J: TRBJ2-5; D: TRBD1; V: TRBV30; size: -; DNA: TGTGCCTGGAGTGTAGGGACAGGAGGATTTGGGTTCCAGACCCAGTACTTC; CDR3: CAWSVGTGGFGFQTQYF
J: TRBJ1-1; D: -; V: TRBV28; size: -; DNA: TGTGCCAGCTGCGTGGACAGAACTGAAGCTTTCTTT; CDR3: CASCVDRTEAFF
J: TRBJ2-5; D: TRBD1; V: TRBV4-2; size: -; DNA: TGTGCCAGCAGCTCGAGGACAGGGGCCGAGACCCAGTACTTC; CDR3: CASSSRTGAETQYF
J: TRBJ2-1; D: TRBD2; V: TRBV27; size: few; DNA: TGTGCCAGCAGTACCGGCGGGAGGGCCTGGGAGCAGTTCTTC; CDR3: CASSTGGRAWEQFF
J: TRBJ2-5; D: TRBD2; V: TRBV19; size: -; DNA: TGTGCCAGTAGTATTTCTCCGGGACTAGCGACCGAGACCCAGTACTTC; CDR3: CASSISPGLATETQYF
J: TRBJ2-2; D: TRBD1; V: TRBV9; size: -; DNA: TGTGCCAGCAGCCCACGACAGGGGACTGGCACCGGGGAGCTGTTTTTT; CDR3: CASSPRQGTGTGELFF
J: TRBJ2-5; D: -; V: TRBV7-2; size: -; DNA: TGTGCCAGCAGCTTAGACAGCTCGCGAGAGACCCAGTACTTC; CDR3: CASSLDSSRETQYF